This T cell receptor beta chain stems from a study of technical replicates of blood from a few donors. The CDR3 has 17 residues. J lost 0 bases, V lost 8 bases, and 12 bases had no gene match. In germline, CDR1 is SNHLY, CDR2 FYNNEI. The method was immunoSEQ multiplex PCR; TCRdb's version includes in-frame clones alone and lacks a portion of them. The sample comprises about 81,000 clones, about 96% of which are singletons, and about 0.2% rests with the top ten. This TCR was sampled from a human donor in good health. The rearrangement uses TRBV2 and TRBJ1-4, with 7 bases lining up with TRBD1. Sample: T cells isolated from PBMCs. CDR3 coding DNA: TGTGCCAGCGCTCAGGGGGGATTTATTGCAACTAATGAAAAACTGTTTTTT. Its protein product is CASAQGGFIATNEKLFF.